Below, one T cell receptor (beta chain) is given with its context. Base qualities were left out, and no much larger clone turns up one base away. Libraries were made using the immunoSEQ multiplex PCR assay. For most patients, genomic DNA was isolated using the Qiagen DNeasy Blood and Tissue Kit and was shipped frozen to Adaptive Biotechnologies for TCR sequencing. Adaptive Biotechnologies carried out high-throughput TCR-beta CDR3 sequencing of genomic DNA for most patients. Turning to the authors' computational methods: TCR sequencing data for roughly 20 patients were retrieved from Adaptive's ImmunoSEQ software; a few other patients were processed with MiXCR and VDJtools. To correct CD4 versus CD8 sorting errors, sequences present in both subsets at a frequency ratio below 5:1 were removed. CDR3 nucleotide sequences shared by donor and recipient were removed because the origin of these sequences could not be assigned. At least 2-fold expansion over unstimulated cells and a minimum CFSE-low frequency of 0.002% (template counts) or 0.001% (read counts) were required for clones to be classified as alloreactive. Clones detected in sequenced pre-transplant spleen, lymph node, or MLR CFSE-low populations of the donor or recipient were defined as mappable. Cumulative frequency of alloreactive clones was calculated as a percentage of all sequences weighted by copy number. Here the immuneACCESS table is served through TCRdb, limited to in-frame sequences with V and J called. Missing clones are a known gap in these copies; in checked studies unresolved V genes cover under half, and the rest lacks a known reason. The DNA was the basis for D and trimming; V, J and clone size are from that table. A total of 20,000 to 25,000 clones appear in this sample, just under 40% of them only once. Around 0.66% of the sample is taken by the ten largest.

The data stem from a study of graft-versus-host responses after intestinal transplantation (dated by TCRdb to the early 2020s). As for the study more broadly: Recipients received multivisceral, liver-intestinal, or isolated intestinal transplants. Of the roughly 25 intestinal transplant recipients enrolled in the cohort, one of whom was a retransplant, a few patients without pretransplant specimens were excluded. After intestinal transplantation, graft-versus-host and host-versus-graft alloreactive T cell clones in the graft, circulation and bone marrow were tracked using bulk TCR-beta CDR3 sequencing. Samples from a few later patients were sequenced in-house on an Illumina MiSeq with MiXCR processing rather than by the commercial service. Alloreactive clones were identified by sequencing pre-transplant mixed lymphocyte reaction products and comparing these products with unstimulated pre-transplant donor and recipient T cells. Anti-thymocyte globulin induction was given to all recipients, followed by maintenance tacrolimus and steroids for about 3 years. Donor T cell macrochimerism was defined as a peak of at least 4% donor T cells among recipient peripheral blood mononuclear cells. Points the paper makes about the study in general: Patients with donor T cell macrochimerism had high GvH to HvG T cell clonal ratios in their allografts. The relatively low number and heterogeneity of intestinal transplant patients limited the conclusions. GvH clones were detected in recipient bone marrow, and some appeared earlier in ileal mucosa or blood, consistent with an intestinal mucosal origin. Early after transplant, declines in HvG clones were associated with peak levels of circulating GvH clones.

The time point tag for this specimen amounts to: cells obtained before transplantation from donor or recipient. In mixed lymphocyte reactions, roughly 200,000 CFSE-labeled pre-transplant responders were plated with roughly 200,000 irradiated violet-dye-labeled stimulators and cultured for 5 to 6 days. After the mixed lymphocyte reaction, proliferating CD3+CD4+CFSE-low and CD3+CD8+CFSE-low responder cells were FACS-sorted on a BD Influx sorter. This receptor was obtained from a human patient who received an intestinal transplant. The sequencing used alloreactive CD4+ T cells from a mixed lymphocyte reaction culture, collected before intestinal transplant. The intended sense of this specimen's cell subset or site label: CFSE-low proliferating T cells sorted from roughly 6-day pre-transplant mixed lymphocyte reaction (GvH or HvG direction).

CDR3 loop: CAKEKRDLYEQYF. The DNA sequence reads TGTGCCAAAGAAAAGCGGGACCTCTACGAGCAGTACTTC. The sequence is built from TRBV15 and TRBJ2-5; TRBD2 lines up with 7 middle nucleotides. Judging by the DNA end, TRBJ2-7 fits better; the J call may be wrong. The germline V gene (reference sequence) specifies LNHNV as CDR1 and YYDKDF as CDR2. From cysteine to phenylalanine, the CDR3 is 13 amino acids long. Only the CDR3 region is kept as DNA, spanning 39 bases read in frame from base 1.